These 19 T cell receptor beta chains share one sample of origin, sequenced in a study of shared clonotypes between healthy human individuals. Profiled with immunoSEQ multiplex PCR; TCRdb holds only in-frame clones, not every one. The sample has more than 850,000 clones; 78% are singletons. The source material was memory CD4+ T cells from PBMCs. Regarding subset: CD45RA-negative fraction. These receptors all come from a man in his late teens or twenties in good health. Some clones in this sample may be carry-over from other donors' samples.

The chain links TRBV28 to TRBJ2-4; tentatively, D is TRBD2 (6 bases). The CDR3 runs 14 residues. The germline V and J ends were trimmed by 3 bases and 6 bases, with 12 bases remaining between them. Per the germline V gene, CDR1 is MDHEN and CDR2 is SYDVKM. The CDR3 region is CASSLYQGGNIQYF. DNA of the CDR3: TGTGCCAGCAGTTTGTACCAGGGAGGAAACATTCAGTACTTC.

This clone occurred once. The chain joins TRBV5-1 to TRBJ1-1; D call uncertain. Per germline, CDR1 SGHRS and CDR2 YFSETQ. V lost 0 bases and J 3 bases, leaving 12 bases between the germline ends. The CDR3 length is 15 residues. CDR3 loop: CASSLGPPRDTEAFF. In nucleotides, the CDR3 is TGCGCCAGCAGCTTGGGACCCCCGAGGGACACTGAAGCTTTCTTT.

Written as DNA, the CDR3 is TGTGCCAGCAGGGCGACCGGGACAGTGGCTGGCGAGCAGTACTTC. Residues: CASRATGTVAGEQYF. This sequence joins TRBV7-2 and TRBJ2-7; 7 bases agree with TRBD1. Per the germline V gene, CDR1 is SGHTA and CDR2 is FQGNSA. V shed 6 bases, J shed 6 bases, and the junction held 14 bases outside the gene matches. CDR3 length: 15 residues.

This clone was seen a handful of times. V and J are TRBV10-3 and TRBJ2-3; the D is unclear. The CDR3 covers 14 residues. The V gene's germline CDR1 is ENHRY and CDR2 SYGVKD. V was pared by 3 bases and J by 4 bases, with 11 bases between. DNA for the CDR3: TGTGCCATCAGTGATGGTAGTAGAGCAGATACGCAGTATTTT. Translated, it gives CAISDGSRADTQYF.

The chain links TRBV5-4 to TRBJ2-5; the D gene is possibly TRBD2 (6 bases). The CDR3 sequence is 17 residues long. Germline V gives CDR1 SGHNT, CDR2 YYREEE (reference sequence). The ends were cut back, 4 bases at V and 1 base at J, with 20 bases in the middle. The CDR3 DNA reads TGTGCCAGCAGCCCCACCGGAGGGAAGGGTGGCCAAGAGACCCAGTACTTC. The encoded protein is CASSPTGGKGGQETQYF.

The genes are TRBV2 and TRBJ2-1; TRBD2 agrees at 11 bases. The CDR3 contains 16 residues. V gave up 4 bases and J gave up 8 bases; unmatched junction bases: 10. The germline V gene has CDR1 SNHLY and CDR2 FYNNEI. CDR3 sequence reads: CASSGKLAGAIYEQFF. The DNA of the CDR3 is TGTGCCAGCAGTGGGAAACTAGCGGGAGCTATCTATGAGCAGTTCTTC.

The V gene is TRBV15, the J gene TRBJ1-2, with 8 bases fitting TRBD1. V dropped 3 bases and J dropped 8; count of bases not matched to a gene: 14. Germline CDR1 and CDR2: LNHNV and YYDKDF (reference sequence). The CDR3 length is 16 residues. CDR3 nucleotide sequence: TGTGCCACCAGCAGCCGCCTCGGGACAGGCCCCAAGGGCTACACCTTC. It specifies CATSSRLGTGPKGYTF. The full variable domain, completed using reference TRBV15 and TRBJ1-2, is DAMVIQNPRYQVTQFGKPVTLSCSQTLNHNVMYWYQQKSSQAPKLLFHYYDKDFNNEADTPDNFQSRRPNTSFCFLDIRSPGLGDTAMYLCATSSRLGTGPKGYTFGSGTRLTVV.

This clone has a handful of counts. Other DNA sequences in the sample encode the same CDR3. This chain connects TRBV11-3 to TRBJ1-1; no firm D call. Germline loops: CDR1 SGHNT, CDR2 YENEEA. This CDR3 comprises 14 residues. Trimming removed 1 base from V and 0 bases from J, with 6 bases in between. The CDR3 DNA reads TGTGCCAGCAGCTTAGGCGGTCTGAACACTGAAGCTTTCTTT. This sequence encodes CASSLGGLNTEAFF.

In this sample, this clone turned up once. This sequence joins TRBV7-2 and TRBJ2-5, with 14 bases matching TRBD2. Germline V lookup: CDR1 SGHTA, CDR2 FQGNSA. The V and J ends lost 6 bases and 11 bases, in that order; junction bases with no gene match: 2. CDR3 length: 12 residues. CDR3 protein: CASRGLAGVQYF. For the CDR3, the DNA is TGTGCCAGCAGGGGACTAGCGGGAGTGCAGTACTTC. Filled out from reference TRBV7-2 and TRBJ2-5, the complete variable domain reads GAGVSQSPSNKVTEKGKDVELRCDPISGHTALYWYRQSLGQGLEFLIYFQGNSAPDKSGLPSDRFSAERTGGSVSTLTIQRTQQEDSAVYLCASRGLAGVQYFGPGTRLLVL.

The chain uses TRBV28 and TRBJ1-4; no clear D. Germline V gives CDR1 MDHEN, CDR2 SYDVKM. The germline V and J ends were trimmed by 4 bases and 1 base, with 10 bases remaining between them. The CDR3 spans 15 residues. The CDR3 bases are TGTGCCAGCAGTTCGAGACTGATAACTAATGAAAAACTGTTTTTT. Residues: CASSSRLITNEKLFF.

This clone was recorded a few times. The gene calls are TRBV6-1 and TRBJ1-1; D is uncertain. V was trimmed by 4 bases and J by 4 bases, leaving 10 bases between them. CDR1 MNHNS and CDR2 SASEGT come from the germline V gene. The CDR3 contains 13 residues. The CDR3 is CASSGRSGTEAFF. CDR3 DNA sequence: TGTGCCAGCAGTGGCCGCAGTGGCACTGAAGCTTTCTTT.

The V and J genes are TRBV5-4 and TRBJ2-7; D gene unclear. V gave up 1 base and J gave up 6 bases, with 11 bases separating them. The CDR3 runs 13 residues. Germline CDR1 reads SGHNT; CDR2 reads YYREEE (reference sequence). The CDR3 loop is CASSLPAPPEQYF. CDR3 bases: TGTGCCAGCAGCTTGCCAGCTCCCCCCGAGCAGTACTTC. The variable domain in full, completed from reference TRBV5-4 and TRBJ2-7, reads ETGVTQSPTHLIKTRGQQVTLRCSSQSGHNTVSWYQQALGQGPQFIFQYYREEENGRGNFPPRFSGLQFPNYSSELNVNALELDDSALYLCASSLPAPPEQYFGPGTRLTVT.

CDR3 sequence: CSSWDQETQYF. As DNA, the CDR3 is TGCAGTTCGTGGGACCAAGAGACCCAGTACTTC. The chain links TRBV29-1 to TRBJ2-5; D ambiguous. The CDR3 is made up of 11 amino acids. The germline V gene has CDR1 SQVTM and CDR2 ANQGSEA.

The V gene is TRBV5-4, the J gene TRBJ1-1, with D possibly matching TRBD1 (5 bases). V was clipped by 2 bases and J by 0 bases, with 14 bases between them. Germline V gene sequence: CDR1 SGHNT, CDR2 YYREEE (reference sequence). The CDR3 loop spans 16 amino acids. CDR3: CASSFGGSAMNTEAFF. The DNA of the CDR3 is TGTGCCAGCAGCTTTGGGGGGTCCGCCATGAACACTGAAGCTTTCTTT.

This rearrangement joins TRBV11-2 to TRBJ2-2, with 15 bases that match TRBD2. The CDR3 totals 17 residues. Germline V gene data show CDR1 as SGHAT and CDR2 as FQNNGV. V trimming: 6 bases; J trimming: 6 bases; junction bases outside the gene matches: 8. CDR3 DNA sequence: TGTGCCAGCAGGGCGGGGGGACTAGCGGGAGGCGCCGGGGAGCTGTTTTTT. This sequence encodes CASRAGGLAGGAGELFF.

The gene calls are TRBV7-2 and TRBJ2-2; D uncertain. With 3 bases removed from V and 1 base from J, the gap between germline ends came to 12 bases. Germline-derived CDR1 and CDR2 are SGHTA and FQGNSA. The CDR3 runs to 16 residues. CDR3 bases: TGTGCCAGCAGCTTGATGGCGCCTAAGAACACCGGGGAGCTGTTTTTT. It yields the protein CASSLMAPKNTGELFF.

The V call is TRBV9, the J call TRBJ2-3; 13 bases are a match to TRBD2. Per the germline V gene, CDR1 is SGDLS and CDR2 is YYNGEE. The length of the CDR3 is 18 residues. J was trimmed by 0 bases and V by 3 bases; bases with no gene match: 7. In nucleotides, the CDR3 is TGTGCCAGCAGCGCTACCGGGACTAGCGGGACTAGCACAGATACGCAGTATTTT. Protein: CASSATGTSGTSTDTQYF.

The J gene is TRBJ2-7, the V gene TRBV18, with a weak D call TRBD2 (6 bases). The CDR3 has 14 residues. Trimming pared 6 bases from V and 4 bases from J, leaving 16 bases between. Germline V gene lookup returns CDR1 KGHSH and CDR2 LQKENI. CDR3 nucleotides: TGTGCCAGCTCCCAGCGCGGCGGGATGTACGAGCAGTACTTC. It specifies CASSQRGGMYEQYF.

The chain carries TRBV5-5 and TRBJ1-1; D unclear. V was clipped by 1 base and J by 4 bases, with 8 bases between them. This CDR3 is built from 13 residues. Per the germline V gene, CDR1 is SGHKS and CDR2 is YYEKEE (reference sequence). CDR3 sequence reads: CASSLLMGTEAFF. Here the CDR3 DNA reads TGTGCCAGCAGCTTGTTGATGGGCACTGAAGCTTTCTTT.